The 8 T cell receptor beta chains below come from one sample, sequenced in a study of cytomegalovirus exposure and HLA in healthy donors (dated by TCRdb to between 2016 and 2019). Libraries came from the immunoSEQ multiplex PCR assay. A mixture of 60 forward primers for TCR Vbeta segments and 13 reverse primers for TCR Jbeta segments was used in the multiplex PCR. This immuneACCESS table, as held by TCRdb, lists in-frame sequences with V and J called but not all clones. Of the missing ones, under half trace to an unresolved V gene in checked studies; the others have no known cause. The sample yields roughly 140,000 clones; roughly 80% were counted once. The ten largest clones capture 3% to 3.5% of the sample. The sequenced sample consisted of PBMCs. All receptors derive from a male donor in good health and CMV-seronegative.

J is TRBJ1-1 and V is TRBV5-5, with D unresolved. The germline V and J ends were trimmed by 4 bases and 5 bases, with 18 bases remaining between them. The V gene's germline CDR1 is SGHKS and CDR2 YYEKEE (reference sequence). There are 15 residues in the CDR3. The CDR3 is CASSRGSGQRTEAFF. Here the CDR3 DNA reads TGTGCCAGCAGCCGAGGCTCGGGTCAGAGGACTGAAGCTTTCTTT.

The chain uses TRBV7-9 and TRBJ1-5; D possibly corresponds to TRBD1 (6 bases). From germline, CDR1 is SEHNR and CDR2 FQNEAQ (reference sequence). The CDR3 is 13 amino acids. V lost 8 bases and J 9 bases, leaving 17 bases between the germline ends. CDR3 residues: CASGPQGSGPQHF. CDR3 DNA sequence: TGTGCCAGCGGCCCACAGGGTTCGGGGCCCCAGCATTTT. The whole variable domain, filled in from reference TRBV7-9 and TRBJ1-5, reads DTGVSQNPRHKITKRGQNVTFRCDPISEHNRLYWYRQTLGQGPEFLTYFQNEAQLEKSRLLSDRFSAERPKGSFSTLEIQRTEQGDSAMYLCASGPQGSGPQHFGDGTRLSIL.

This chain links TRBV5-1 with TRBJ1-2; D is possibly TRBD1 (5 bases). The CDR3 is made up of 14 amino acids. V lost 4 bases to trimming and J lost 6 bases, with 16 bases between them. Germline CDR1 is SGHRS and CDR2 is YFSETQ. CDR3 in amino acids: CASSTGYGLNGYTF. CDR3 coding DNA: TGCGCCAGCAGCACAGGCTACGGGCTTAATGGCTACACCTTC.

This clone was found once. This sequence joins TRBV19 and TRBJ1-1; D not resolved. Trimming removed 2 bases at V and 2 bases at J, with 9 bases between. Germline CDR1 and CDR2: LNHDA and SQIVND (reference sequence). The CDR3 is 14 residues long. CDR3 coding DNA: TGTGCCAGTAGTATAAGAGGGCTCAACACTGAAGCTTTCTTT. This codes for CASSIRGLNTEAFF.

As regards this clone: The junction departs from the called germline gene at one end, perhaps through a read error. The J gene is TRBJ2-5, the V gene TRBV7-7; 7 nucleotides match TRBD2. CDR3 length: 17 amino acids. Germline values: CDR1 SSHAT, CDR2 FNYEAQ (reference sequence). In DNA, the CDR3 is TGTGCTAGCAGCTTAGTTCGTCTGGGGGGGTCCCAAGAGACCCAGTACTTC. Residues: CASSLVRLGGSQETQYF.

The chain combines TRBV10-3 with TRBJ2-1; no reliable D call. V gave up 3 bases and J gave up 5 bases, with 14 bases separating them. The CDR3 has 15 amino acids. The germline V gene has CDR1 ENHRY and CDR2 SYGVKD. The CDR3 reads CAISDGQVTNNEQFF. CDR3 DNA: TGTGCCATCAGTGACGGCCAGGTTACGAACAATGAGCAGTTCTTC.

The V and J genes are TRBV7-9 and TRBJ2-2, with a tentative D call TRBD2 (6 bases). V dropped 4 bases and J dropped 2 bases, with 23 bases sitting between them. This CDR3 has 19 amino acids. Germline CDR1 SEHNR, CDR2 FQNEAQ (reference sequence). The CDR3 region has the DNA TGTGCCAGCAGCTCCCTTCTGACGACGGGGGACCCCAACACCGGGGAGCTGTTTTTT. Protein sequence: CASSSLLTTGDPNTGELFF.

V usage is TRBV6-5 and J usage is TRBJ1-6; unclear D gene. V lost 2 bases to trimming and J lost 7 bases, with 9 bases between them. Germline V CDR1 and CDR2: MNHEY, SVGAGI. The CDR3 extends over 14 amino acids. CDR3 protein: CASSYVPFNSPLHF. The CDR3 DNA follows: TGTGCCAGCAGTTACGTCCCGTTCAATTCACCCCTCCACTTT.